The 8 T cell receptor beta chains given below trace back to one sample, sequenced in a study of T cell changes during pregnancy in multiple sclerosis. Generated by immunoSEQ multiplex PCR, the TCRdb table keeps only in-frame clones and is missing some. The table has more than 80,000 clones, nearly 95% seen once. The starting material was peripheral blood, obtained in the second trimester of pregnancy. The receptors were gathered from a female donor with multiple sclerosis, enrolled in a pregnancy study.

The chain recombines TRBV5-1 with TRBJ1-5; 7 nucleotides match TRBD1. V dropped 0 bases and J dropped 4; count of bases not matched to a gene: 4. Germline V gives CDR1 SGHRS, CDR2 YFSETQ. CDR3 length equals 15 residues. CDR3 sequence: CASSLGQGFNQPQHF. The CDR3 DNA follows: TGCGCCAGCAGCTTGGGACAGGGCTTTAATCAGCCCCAGCATTTT.

The V call is TRBV27, the J call TRBJ2-7; 15 nucleotides align to TRBD2. There are 14 residues in the CDR3. Germline CDR1 MNHEY, CDR2 SMNVEV (reference sequence). J gave up 3 bases and V 6 bases, and 0 bases lay outside the gene matches. The CDR3 is CASRGLAGGYEQYF. The CDR3 nucleotides read TGTGCCAGCAGGGGACTAGCGGGAGGCTACGAGCAGTACTTC.

The chain couples TRBV19 to TRBJ2-7, with D possibly being TRBD2 (7 bases). CDR1 and CDR2 from the germline V gene are LNHDA and SQIVND (reference sequence). V lost 3 bases and J lost 6, with 12 bases in between. The CDR3 loop spans 13 amino acids. CDR3 in DNA: TGTGCCAGTAGTATCGCCGGGGGGCGCGAGCAGTACTTC. Translation: CASSIAGGREQYF. Based on the CDR3 plus reference TRBV19 and TRBJ2-7, the full variable domain is DGGITQSPKYLFRKEGQNVTLSCEQNLNHDAMYWYRQDPGQGLRLIYYSQIVNDFQKGDIAEGYSVSREKKESFPLTVTSAQKNPTAFYLCASSIAGGREQYFGPGTRLTVT.

The chain joins TRBV5-1 to TRBJ2-2; the match to TRBD2 covers 10 bases. Losses at the gene ends were 4 bases for V and 5 bases for J; bases not matched to a gene: 5. There are 15 residues in the CDR3. CDR1 and CDR2 (germline): SGHRS, YFSETQ. The CDR3 bases are TGCGCCAGCAGCGACGTAGCGGGAGGTACCGGGGAGCTGTTTTTT. Encoded protein: CASSDVAGGTGELFF.

The chain uses TRBV5-5 and TRBJ2-1; D gene ambiguous. V lost 2 bases and J 6 bases, leaving 9 bases between the germline ends. The CDR3 covers 13 residues. The V gene's germline CDR1 is SGHKS and CDR2 YYEKEE (reference sequence). CDR3 loop: CASSLTGLNEQFF. For the CDR3, the DNA is TGTGCCAGCAGCTTAACGGGTCTCAATGAGCAGTTCTTC.

The chain joins TRBV11-2 to TRBJ2-3; 8 bases align to TRBD2. V shed 5 bases, J shed 6 bases, and the junction held 10 bases outside the gene matches. Germline V CDR1 and CDR2: SGHAT, FQNNGV. CDR3 length: 15 amino acids. DNA for the CDR3: TGTGCCAGCAGCCCGACTAGCGTGTTGGTGGATACGCAGTATTTT. As protein: CASSPTSVLVDTQYF. Variable domain in full (rest from reference TRBV11-2 and TRBJ2-3): EAGVAQSPRYKIIEKRQSVAFWCNPISGHATLYWYQQILGQGPKLLIQFQNNGVVDDSQLPKDRFSAERLKGVDSTLKIQPAKLEDSAVYLCASSPTSVLVDTQYFGPGTRLTVL.

This chain links TRBV6-1 with TRBJ1-4; weak D call: TRBD1 (6 bases). V was trimmed by 7 bases and J by 1 base, leaving 13 bases between them. This CDR3 has 15 residues. Germline CDR1 MNHNS, CDR2 SASEGT. The CDR3 spells CASKMLTGTNEKLFF. Written as DNA, the CDR3 is TGTGCCAGCAAGATGTTGACAGGAACTAATGAAAAACTGTTTTTT.

V and J are TRBV18 and TRBJ1-4, with 9 bases fitting TRBD1. This CDR3 comprises 15 residues. V shed 4 bases, J shed 8 bases, and the junction held 8 bases outside the gene matches. Germline CDR1 and CDR2: KGHSH and LQKENI. The CDR3 nucleotides read TGTGCCAGCTCACTTTCCGGGACAGGGAGCGAAAAACTGTTTTTT. It encodes CASSLSGTGSEKLFF.